This note documents a single TCR beta chain sequence. Its target is unknown. Individual cDNA molecules received unique molecular identifiers in the library. Authors' analysis steps: A typical sample had 93,000 or so TCRs, with about 23,224 to 750,000 overall. TCRdb reanalysed the RACE reads using MiXCR and keeps one entry per CDR3 protein. TCRdb's processing, not the study's, gives the V and J calls here. Of around 130,000 distinct CDR3 sequences detected, roughly 9% appear once; the ten largest clones hold 1.5% to 2%. This record belongs to a study of human T cells and chemical hapten exposure. At the level of the study: Slight volume differences across pooled libraries mainly accounted for varying per-sample TCR yields.

Time point meaning: healthy volunteer bleed at 2 weeks. The study extracted total RNA from unfractionated whole blood. Study-wide results and limits: There was no change with DPC sensitization in TCRs above 1 in 1000 frequency.

Sequencing was carried out using whole blood. This TCR was recovered from a male donor in good health. Some clones in this sample may be carry-over from other donors' samples.

The CDR3, as DNA: TGTGCCAGCAGCCAAGACTTAGCGGGGGACACCTACAATGAGCAGTTCTTC. This translates into CASSQDLAGDTYNEQFF. This chain links TRBV4-2 with TRBJ2-1; 9 positions match TRBD2. The length of the CDR3 is 17 residues. Germline-derived CDR1 and CDR2 are LGHNA and YNFKEQ. V dropped 0 bases and J dropped 2; count of bases not matched to a gene: 5.